This is a list of T cell receptor beta chains from one sample in a study of tumor and adjacent non-tumor tissue in lung cancer. TCRdb independently ran MiXCR on the multiplex PCR reads; one entry per CDR3 protein. The repertoire holds about 110,000 distinct CDR3 sequences, with approximately 71% as singletons. Input material: lung tumor tissue. The receptors here all came from a woman aged 55 to 70 with non-small cell lung cancer. Each CDR3 is given with its conserved first and last residue. A D gene is named only where the DNA matches it firmly. Only part of the rows carry a size: once, few, many, or a class if the clone is expanded.

TRBV20-1	TRBJ2-7	.	.	TGCAGTGCTTCCCCCTTACGAGGGGGTTCCTACGAGCGGTACTTC	CSASPLRGGSYERYF
TRBV6-5	TRBJ1-1	few	.	TGTGCCAGCAATAAAACAGGGTGGAACACTGAAGCTTTCTTT	CASNKTGWNTEAFF
TRBV11-2	TRBJ1-5	.	.	TGTGCCAGCTCCCGGGCCGGGGGTCAGCCCAAGCATTTT	CASSRAGGQPKHF
TRBV29-1	TRBJ2-4	.	TRBD1	TGCAGCAATACCAGGGGGTTGAACATTCAGTACTTC	CSNTRGLNIQYF
TRBV12-3/TRBV12-4	TRBJ2-7	.	.	TGTGTCAGCAGTTGGCGTGTGGCTCTCAACGAGCAGTACTTC	CVSSWRVALNEQYF
TRBV18	TRBJ1-5	.	TRBD1	TGTGCCAGCTCTCAACAGGGGAGTGACCAGCCCCAGCATTTT	CASSQQGSDQPQHF
TRBV6-2/TRBV6-3	TRBJ2-7	.	.	TGTGCCAGCAGGCCTTCTGGGAGCTCCTACGAGCAGTACTTC	CASRPSGSSYEQYF
TRBV6-2/TRBV6-3	TRBJ1-1	.	.	TGTGTCAGCAGTTACGAAATGGGCGGAACAATGAACACTGAAGCTTTCTTT	CVSSYEMGGTMNTEAFF
TRBV12-3/TRBV12-4	TRBJ1-1	many	TRBD1	TGTGCCAGCACCCCGACAGGGATGAACACTGAAGCTTTCTTT	CASTPTGMNTEAFF
TRBV5-1	TRBJ2-1	.	.	TGCGCCAGCAGCCCCGATGGGGGCTCCTACAATGAGCAGTTCTTC	CASSPDGGSYNEQFF
TRBV6-1	TRBJ1-2	many	.	TGTGCCAGCAGTAAAGGGGCAGGACCTCCTTTAAACTATGGCTACACCTTC	CASSKGAGPPLNYGYTF
TRBV6-5	TRBJ1-3	.	.	TGTGCCAGCAGCCTCTTGGGGGCTGGGGACACCATATATTTT	CASSLLGAGDTIYF
TRBV29-1	TRBJ1-3	.	.	TGCAGGGTTGTCCCCCCGGGGGGAGGAAGAAACACCGTATATTTT	CRVVPPGGGRNTVYF
TRBV6-1	TRBJ2-5	many	.	TGTGCCAGCACCCCACTAAGAGGGGAGACCCAGTACTTC	CASTPLRGETQYF
TRBV28	TRBJ2-7	.	.	TGTACCTGTTTCCAGGGTCCCTACGAGCAGTACTTC	CTCFQGPYEQYF
TRBV30	TRBJ2-2	few	.	TGTGCCTGGAGTTCCGGGGACTACACCGGGGAGCTGTTTTTT	CAWSSGDYTGELFF
TRBV7-9	TRBJ1-1	.	.	TGTGCCAGCAGCTTCCCCCGGGGGATCACTGAAGCTTTCTTT	CASSFPRGITEAFF